This note documents a single T cell receptor beta chain sequence. In its sample, this clone was seen once. There is no known antigen for this receptor. It has no much larger one-base neighbor in the sample; base qualities were not kept. CD8 naive samples were CD45RO-negative cells positively selected for CCR7, giving a CD45RA+CCR7+ population that excluded TemRA cells. Healthy HIV-negative adults with no recently reported acute infections or vaccinations were included as donors. Only Caucasian adults living in Nashville, Tennessee, USA were represented among the donors. Blood was obtained by leukapheresis, after which PBMCs were separated by Ficoll-Histopaque density gradient centrifugation and cryopreserved in liquid nitrogen vapor phase. Analytical flow cytometry was used to check the purity and quantity of every magnetically sorted T cell population. Each sorted fraction had its genomic DNA isolated and then quantified by UV absorbance on a Nanodrop 2000c.

Using the deep immunoSEQ assay, TCR CDR3 regions were amplified from genomic DNA by multiplex PCR. Genomic DNA extracted from each cell subset was distributed evenly over all wells of several immunoSEQ 96-well plates, and each plate served as one replicate. For sorted subsets, roughly 200 ng of genomic DNA, equivalent to 25,000 to 35,000 T cell genomes, went into each replicate PCR. Purified libraries were quantified with a Qubit 3.0 fluorometer, sized on a Bioanalyzer 2100, and re-quantified with the KAPA Library Quantification kit. Every immunoSEQ 96-well plate was sequenced on a dedicated single-read 150-cycle Illumina NextSeq 550 flow cell. Per the authors' processing: Because only junctional sequences without quality scores were contained in the immunoSEQ output, filtering matching that applied to full-length reads could not be performed. To assign V/J genes and CDR3, sequences were annotated against IMGT germline references using PyIR, a Python wrapper for IgBLAST v1.9. Reads with weak V/J assignments (E-value above 1e-6), missing CDR3, stop codons, out-of-frame junctions, or ambiguous translated residues were removed. V3J clonotypes were defined by identical inferred V gene, J gene, and CDR3 amino acid sequence. To compute the percentage overlap between repertoires, the number of shared unique clonotypes was divided by the size of the smaller repertoire. Repertoire richness was assessed with RTK rarefaction, the Chao1 estimator, and Recon v2.1 estimates of unobserved clonotypes. For all TCRbeta clonotypes obtained by the gDNA method from a few donors, generation probabilities were computed with OLGA. TCRdb limited this immuneACCESS table to in-frame rearrangements with V and J called. A share of clones is missing; checked studies link under half to unresolved V genes, and the rest is unexplained. V, J and clone size are taken as reported in that table, and D and trimming were inferred from the DNA itself. In all, the sample holds about 2.2 million clones, and about 92% of those were seen once. Over 1.5% of the sample rests with the top ten.

The germline V gene gives CDR1 as SNHLY and CDR2 as FYNNEI. V is cut by 7 bases and J by 3 bases, and the space between the germline ends is 31 bases. Spanning cysteine to phenylalanine, the CDR3 consists of 19 amino acids. Of the read, only the CDR3 DNA is kept; its 57 bases are in frame from base 1. The data were taken from a study of shared clonotypes between healthy human individuals (dated by TCRdb to the early 2020s). With respect to the entire study: The cohort included three men and a couple of women between 18 and 49 years of age. To estimate repertoire size and how much clonotype sharing occurs between individuals, the study deeply sequenced the blood TCR repertoires of roughly 5 healthy adults. Per donor, leukapheresis produced somewhere between about 0.85 and 8.9 billion PBMCs. To increase sequencing depth and limit assay-specific biases, different laboratories used diverse techniques to prepare libraries and sequence TCR repertoires. For each donor, three plates each were used for CD4 naive and CD4 memory, two plates were used for CD8 naive, and one plate was used for CD8 memory.

Study-wide findings and limitations: Only blood was sampled, and tissue TCR repertoires likely differ from those in blood. Because the study included only a small number of donors, the genetic and exposure-history diversity represented was limited. Sharing across four donors was observed for roughly 5% of naive CD4, 3% to 3.5% of naive CD8, about 2.3% of memory CD4, and roughly 0.4% of memory CD8 clonotypes. Higher generation probabilities were observed for clonotypes shared by all four sorted-subset donors than for non-shared clonotypes. Larger estimated clonotype richness was generally found for naive subsets than for memory subsets. Even with the large sequencing depth, rarefaction of the sorted-subset datasets indicated that sequencing was incomplete. Based on pairwise subsampling, the degree of clonotype sharing among donors was expected to be affected by sequencing depth.

The sequence was obtained from a man between 18 and 29 years old in good health. Some clones in this sample may be carry-over from other donors' samples. The specimen was naive CD8+ T cells from PBMCs. Sample cell subset or site, as interpreted from the label and publication: CD45RA+CCR7+. This chain joins TRBV2 to TRBJ2-7, with a tentative D gene TRBD2 over 7 matching bases. The bases read TGTGCCAGCATGAAAACCCGAACAGTAGGGGAGGGGGATCTCTACGAGCAGTACTTC. It is translated as CASMKTRTVGEGDLYEQYF. With all but the CDR3 taken from the reference TRBV2 and TRBJ2-7 genes, the full variable domain is: EPEVTQTPSHQVTQMGQEVILRCVPISNHLYFYWYRQILGQKVEFLVSFYNNEISEKSEIFDDQFSVERPDGSNFTLKIRSTKLEDSAMYFCASMKTRTVGEGDLYEQYFGPGTRLTVT.